This T cell receptor beta chain was sequenced for a study of early T cells in non-severe SARS-CoV-2 infection (dated by TCRdb to the early 2020s). With regard to the full study: TCR sequencing used bulk RNA from unsorted whole blood, so alpha and beta chains could not be paired. The research as a whole found: VDJdb matching was skewed toward anti-spike CD8 responses and likely underestimated virus-specific expansions by missing private and CD4 specificities.

Concerning this clonotype: Its target antigen remains unknown. Nothing much larger sits one base from this clone, and base qualities are not available.

Set within a cohort of healthcare workers in London, UK, this nested case-control study involved weekly PCR testing of nasopharyngeal swabs along with blood sampling. Healthcare workers were recruited between 23 and 31 March 2020, during the week of the UK lockdown, and were followed weekly for up to roughly 15 weeks. The CDR3, from cysteine to phenylalanine, totals 15 residues. Only CDR3 DNA remains: 45 bases, in frame from the first base. Between the V and J ends, shortened by 8 bases and 4 bases respectively, the junction contains 17 bases. For CDR1 and CDR2, the germline V gene (reference sequence) lists LNHDA and SQIVND. Library preparation was by 5' RACE. The listed sequencing device is NextSeq 500. In the TCR library protocol, unique molecular identifiers were attached to individual cDNA molecules to correct for PCR bias and sequencing error. Both TCR alpha and beta chains were sequenced, and tight co-correlation was observed between alpha and beta sequence abundances in each sample. As for the original processing: Decombinator V4 was used to annotate the V gene, J gene and CDR3 of the TCR sequences. Expanded TCRs were defined as changing significantly between any two time points under a Poisson model with p below 0.0001. TCR abundances were normalised to the total number of TCRs sequenced in each sample and reported as counts per million. TRAV1-2 paired with TRAJ12, TRAJ20 or TRAJ33 defined MAIT TCRs, while TRAV10 paired with TRAJ18 defined iNKT TCRs. VDJdb, accessed 1 November 2021, was searched for CMV, EBV and SARS-CoV-2 annotated TCRs, excluding TCRs annotated for multiple antigens. TCRdb trimmed public reads at Q25 via fastp, called clones via MiXCR and kept in-frame beta chains. Every distinct CDR3 protein forms one entry, paired with its most common genes and DNA. The V and J calls and clone size come from TCRdb's table, not from the authors' own analysis. In this sample the table shows more than 60,000 distinct CDR3 sequences, approximately 12% of which occur a single time. More than 0.9% of the sample is taken by the ten largest.

In this chain, TRBV19 is recombined with TRBJ1-4; confidence is insufficient to name the D gene. The sequenced sample was whole blood, obtained at baseline. This sequence originates from an adult who was a healthcare worker with PCR-confirmed SARS-CoV-2 infection or an uninfected control (not recorded which). The donor label of this sample is uncertain. The CDR3 corresponds to CASQARTGINEKLFF. The nucleotide sequence is TGTGCCAGTCAAGCCCGGACCGGGATTAATGAAAAACTGTTTTTT.